Listed here are 6 T cell receptor beta chains from one sample, sequenced in a study of T cells in Graves' hyperthyroidism and ophthalmopathy. Amplification of TCR beta CDR3 regions was performed using RNA transcripts as template. With the HTBI primer set, the TCR CDR3 went through a first round of RT-PCR. TCRdb analysed the multiplex PCR reads with MiXCR anew, one entry per CDR3 protein. The sample lists 95,000 to 110,000 distinct CDR3 sequences, 15% to 20% seen once, with 42% in the top ten. Material: blood. The receptors were gathered from a woman between 45 and 65 years old with Graves' hyperthyroidism.

Regarding this clonotype: At one end, the junction sequence differs from germline, possibly due to a read error. The CDR3 nucleotides read TGTAGTGCTAGAGGCCAGGGGAGGCTTGCTGGCTACACCTTC. Translated, it gives CSARGQGRLAGYTF. The rearrangement links TRBV20-1 to TRBJ1-2; TRBD1 might be the D (6 bases). CDR1 DFQATT and CDR2 SNEGSKA come from the germline V gene (reference sequence). The CDR3 covers 14 residues.

The chain recombines TRBV6-5 with TRBJ1-1; 7 nucleotides match TRBD1. V lost 0 bases and J lost 0; bases outside the gene matches: 7. The CDR3 totals 17 residues. From germline, CDR1 is MNHEY and CDR2 SVGAGI. Written as DNA, the CDR3 is TGTGCCAGCAGTTACTCGGGGGTAGGGGGCCTGAACACTGAAGCTTTCTTT. This translates into CASSYSGVGGLNTEAFF.

This clonotype occurred many times. The genes are TRBV28 and TRBJ1-5; tentatively, D is TRBD1 (5 bases). Per the germline V gene, CDR1 is MDHEN and CDR2 is SYDVKM. CDR3 length: 14 amino acids. Trimming left V 7 bases short and J 4 bases short, with 14 bases between. The CDR3 reads CASINTGGNQPQHF. The CDR3, as DNA: TGTGCCAGCATAAATACTGGGGGGAATCAGCCCCAGCATTTT.

The chain couples TRBV9 to TRBJ2-5, with TRBD2 as a possible D gene (6 bases). Germline values: CDR1 SGDLS, CDR2 YYNGEE. This CDR3 has 15 amino acids. V was cut by 0 bases and J by 4 bases, with 13 bases left in between. CDR3 residues: CASSVGAGARETQYF. CDR3 nucleotide sequence: TGTGCCAGCAGCGTAGGAGCGGGCGCCCGAGAGACCCAGTACTTC.

This clonotype was recorded at least ten times. J is TRBJ2-3 and V is TRBV7-9, with D hard to call. The V end lost 1 base, the J end lost 1 base, and 9 bases lay between the germline ends. Germline V gene sequence: CDR1 SEHNR, CDR2 FQNEAQ (reference sequence). The CDR3 sequence is 15 residues long. DNA for the CDR3: TGTGCCAGCAGCTTAGATCGCACACGCACAGATACGCAGTATTTT. This codes for CASSLDRTRTDTQYF.

The J gene is TRBJ2-2, the V gene TRBV13; D is tentatively TRBD1 or TRBD2 (5 bases each). Deletions cut 5 bases from V and 0 bases from J, with 16 bases between. The CDR3 contains 17 residues. CDR1 is PRHDT, CDR2 FYEKMQ, per germline (reference sequence). The CDR3 region has the DNA TGTGCCAGCAGCGCCCCCGTCGAGGGGACGAACACCGGGGAGCTGTTTTTT. Translated, it gives CASSAPVEGTNTGELFF.